Following are 17 T cell receptor beta chains from one sample sequenced in a study of CD8+ T cells in alopecia areata. Investigators isolated RNA and reverse transcribed it into cDNA to act as the sequencing template. Generated by immunoSEQ multiplex PCR, the TCRdb table keeps only in-frame clones and is missing some. This sample has approximately 91,000 clones, with 35% to 45% found just once. The sequenced sample was CD4+ T cells sorted from blood. The origin of the receptors is a human donor with alopecia areata.

The CDR3 DNA sequence: TGTGCCAGCAGCTTGTCAGCCTACGAGCAGTACTTC. Translation: CASSLSAYEQYF. The chain joins TRBV5-6 to TRBJ2-7; D gene uncertain. The germline V gene has CDR1 SGHDT and CDR2 YYEEEE. The CDR3 sequence is 12 residues long. Trimming took 1 base from V and 2 from J, leaving 4 bases between them.

The table lists this clone with a few counts. This chain links TRBV2 with TRBJ1-6; D is undetermined. V lost 4 bases to trimming and J lost 9 bases, with 7 bases between them. CDR3 size: 12 residues. Looked up from germline, CDR1 is SNHLY and CDR2 is FYNNEI. The CDR3 bases are TGTGCCAGCAGTGTATATGGTTCACCCCTCCACTTT. This translates into CASSVYGSPLHF.

The chain links TRBV6-5 to TRBJ2-1, with 8 bases identical to TRBD2. Germline V gene data show CDR1 as MNHEY and CDR2 as SVGAGI. CDR3 length: 15 amino acids. V was clipped by 6 bases and J by 5 bases; unmatched bases: 9. CDR3 DNA: TGTGCCAGCAGCTTCCTAGCGGGCCTTCACAATGAGCAGTTCTTC. The encoded protein is CASSFLAGLHNEQFF.

In nucleotides, the CDR3 is TGTGCCAGCAGCTTAGACACGACAGGGAACACTGAAGCTTTCTTT. As protein: CASSLDTTGNTEAFF. The chain recombines TRBV7-2 with TRBJ1-1; weak D call: TRBD1 (6 bases). This CDR3 has 15 residues. Trimming shortened V by 1 base and J by 1 base, and 10 bases separated the two germline ends. Per germline, CDR1 SGHTA and CDR2 FQGNSA.

This clone was detected only a few times. The V call is TRBV14, the J call TRBJ2-3, with D tentatively TRBD2 (5 bases). Germline CDR1 and CDR2: SGHDN and FVKESK. The length of the CDR3 is 14 residues. V lost 6 bases, J lost 5 bases, and 15 bases lay in between. The CDR3 nucleotides are TGTGCCAGCAGTCTACAAAGGGCGGGAGATACGCAGTATTTT. It codes for CASSLQRAGDTQYF. Full variable domain (outside the CDR3, taken from reference TRBV14 and TRBJ2-3): EAGVTQFPSHSVIEKGQTVTLRCDPISGHDNLYWYRRVMGKEIKFLLHFVKESKQDESGMPNNRFLAERTGGTYSTLKVQPAELEDSGVYFCASSLQRAGDTQYFGPGTRLTVL.

V and J are TRBV4-1 and TRBJ2-7; 8 positions match TRBD2. Germline values: CDR1 MGHRA, CDR2 YSYEKL. The length of the CDR3 is 16 residues. The V gene end was trimmed by 5 bases and the J gene end by 4 bases; junction bases not matched to a gene: 13. Here the CDR3 DNA reads TGCGCCAGCAGCTTTATAATCCGGGAGGGCCGGTACGAGCAGTACTTC. Its protein is CASSFIIREGRYEQYF.

This clone was counted a few times. This sequence joins TRBV29-1 and TRBJ2-5; possible D gene TRBD2, 6 bases. Per germline, CDR1 SQVTM and CDR2 ANQGSEA. This CDR3 is 10 amino acids long. The CDR3 loop reads CRGGGETQYF. DNA for the CDR3: TGCAGGGGGGGAGGAGAGACCCAGTACTTC. Supplemented by reference TRBV29-1 and TRBJ2-5, the full variable domain reads SAVISQKPSRDICQRGTSLTIQCQVDSQVTMMFWYRQQPGQSLTLIATANQGSEATYESGFVIDKFPISRPNLTFSTLTVSNMSPEDSSIYLCRGGGETQYFGPGTRLLVL.

The chain couples TRBV29-1 to TRBJ2-3; no definite D call. The CDR3 is 14 amino acids. Germline loops: CDR1 SQVTM, CDR2 ANQGSEA. V gave up 0 bases and J gave up 0 bases, with 7 bases separating them. The CDR3 DNA reads TGCAGCGTTGAAGATCGTGGGAGCACAGATACGCAGTATTTT. Protein product: CSVEDRGSTDTQYF.

V and J are TRBV29-1 and TRBJ2-7; 8 bases are a match to TRBD1. Germline V lookup: CDR1 SQVTM, CDR2 ANQGSEA. The CDR3 has 12 amino acids. Unmatched junction bases numbered 3, after V lost 3 bases and J lost 5 bases. The CDR3 region is CSVDRGLNEQYF. The CDR3, as DNA: TGCAGCGTTGACAGGGGGCTTAACGAGCAGTACTTC.

This clone was picked up a small number of times. As DNA, the CDR3 is TGCAGCGTTGAGGGAGGGGGCCGAACTGAAGCTTTCTTT. This gives the protein CSVEGGGRTEAFF. The chain links TRBV29-1 to TRBJ1-1, with 7 bases aligning to TRBD1. Germline lookup yields CDR1 SQVTM and CDR2 ANQGSEA. This CDR3 contains 13 residues. Trimming took 3 bases from V and 5 from J; bases not matched to a gene: 6. The full variable domain, rest sourced from reference TRBV29-1 and TRBJ1-1, is SAVISQKPSRDICQRGTSLTIQCQVDSQVTMMFWYRQQPGQSLTLIATANQGSEATYESGFVIDKFPISRPNLTFSTLTVSNMSPEDSSIYLCSVEGGGRTEAFFGQGTRLTVV.

This clone appeared once. The chain recombines TRBV30 with TRBJ1-1; 8 positions agree with TRBD1. V shed 6 bases and J 1 base; nucleotides not matched to a gene: 10. In germline, CDR1 is GTSNPN, CDR2 SVGIG (reference sequence). CDR3 length equals 15 residues. Here the CDR3 DNA reads TGTGCCTGCTCCCGCCACGGGACAGGGAACACTGAAGCTTTCTTT. Translating gives CACSRHGTGNTEAFF.

The CDR3 spells CASSPLSGTPEQFF. The DNA of the CDR3 is TGTGCCAGCTCACCTCTGAGTGGTACACCTGAGCAGTTCTTC. V is TRBV18 and J is TRBJ2-1; D is unresolved. Germline V gives CDR1 KGHSH, CDR2 LQKENI. Trimming shortened V by 3 bases and J by 9 bases, and 15 bases separated the two germline ends. CDR3 length: 14 amino acids.

This clone occurred a few times. The rearrangement links TRBV5-1 to TRBJ1-1; 8 nucleotides line up with TRBD1. There are 18 residues in the CDR3. The V segment lost 3 bases and the J segment 0 bases; nucleotides outside the gene matches: 13. Looked up from germline, CDR1 is SGHRS and CDR2 is YFSETQ. The CDR3 bases are TGCGCCAGCAGCTCCTGGACAGGGCGCCAACTAATGAACACTGAAGCTTTCTTT. It codes for CASSSWTGRQLMNTEAFF.

The chain uses TRBV29-1 and TRBJ2-7; perhaps TRBD2 as D (6 bases). Germline CDR1 and CDR2: SQVTM and ANQGSEA. V was pared by 4 bases and J by 1 base, with 14 bases between. The CDR3 consists of 14 residues. The CDR3 sequence: CSVGLRGASYEQYF. In DNA, the CDR3 is TGCAGCGTTGGTCTTCGCGGGGCTTCCTACGAGCAGTACTTC.

This clone was counted a few times. The rearrangement uses TRBV2 and TRBJ2-1; TRBD2 is a possible D gene (6 bases). The CDR3 spans 12 residues. Trimming stripped 8 bases from V and 7 bases from J, with 12 bases between. Germline V gives CDR1 SNHLY, CDR2 FYNNEI. The CDR3 DNA follows: TGTGCCAGCCGACTAGTATGGAATGAGCAGTTCTTC. Its protein is CASRLVWNEQFF.

This clone has a handful of counts. The chain links TRBV5-4 to TRBJ2-3; 7 bases match TRBD1. CDR3 size: 16 residues. Germline lookup yields CDR1 SGHNT and CDR2 YYREEE (reference sequence). V shed 4 bases and J 4 bases; nucleotides not matched to a gene: 12. The CDR3, as DNA: TGTGCCAGCAGCAAAAGGAGACAGGGACAGTCAGATACGCAGTATTTT. It encodes CASSKRRQGQSDTQYF.

The chain joins TRBV7-2 to TRBJ2-3, with D possibly being TRBD1 (5 bases). CDR1 and CDR2 (germline): SGHTA, FQGNSA. Trimming cost V 5 bases and J 0 bases, with 9 bases left between them. The CDR3 contains 14 residues. For the CDR3, the DNA is TGTGCCAGCAGCCCTGGGGCTAGCACAGATACGCAGTATTTT. Amino acids: CASSPGASTDTQYF. The whole variable domain, filled in from reference TRBV7-2 and TRBJ2-3, reads GAGVSQSPSNKVTEKGKDVELRCDPISGHTALYWYRQSLGQGLEFLIYFQGNSAPDKSGLPSDRFSAERTGGSVSTLTIQRTQQEDSAVYLCASSPGASTDTQYFGPGTRLTVL.